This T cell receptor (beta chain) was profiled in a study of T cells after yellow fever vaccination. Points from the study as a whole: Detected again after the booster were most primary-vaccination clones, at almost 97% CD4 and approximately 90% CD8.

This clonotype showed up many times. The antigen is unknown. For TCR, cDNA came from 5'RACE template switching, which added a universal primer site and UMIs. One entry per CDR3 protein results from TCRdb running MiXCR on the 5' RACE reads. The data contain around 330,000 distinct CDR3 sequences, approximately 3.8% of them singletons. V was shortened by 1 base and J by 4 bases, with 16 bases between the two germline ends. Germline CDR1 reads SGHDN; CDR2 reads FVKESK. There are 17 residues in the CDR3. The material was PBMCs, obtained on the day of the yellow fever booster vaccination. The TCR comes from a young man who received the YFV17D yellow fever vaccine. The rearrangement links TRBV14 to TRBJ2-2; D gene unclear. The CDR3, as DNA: TGTGCCAGCAGCCAAGGACTGTCCTCAAGTAGCACCGGGGAGCTGTTTTTT. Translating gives CASSQGLSSSSTGELFF.